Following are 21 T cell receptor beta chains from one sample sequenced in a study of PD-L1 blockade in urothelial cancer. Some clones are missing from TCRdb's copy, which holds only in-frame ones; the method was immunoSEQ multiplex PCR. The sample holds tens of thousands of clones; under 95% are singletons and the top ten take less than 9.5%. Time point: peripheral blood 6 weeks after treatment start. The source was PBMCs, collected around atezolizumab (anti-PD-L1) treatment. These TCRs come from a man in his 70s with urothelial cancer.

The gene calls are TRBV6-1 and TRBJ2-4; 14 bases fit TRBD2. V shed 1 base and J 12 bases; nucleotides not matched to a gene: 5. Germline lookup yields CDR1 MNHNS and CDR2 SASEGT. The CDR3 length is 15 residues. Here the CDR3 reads CASSEVGTSGSRQYF. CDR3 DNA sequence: TGTGCCAGCAGTGAAGTCGGGACTAGCGGGAGTCGTCAGTACTTC.

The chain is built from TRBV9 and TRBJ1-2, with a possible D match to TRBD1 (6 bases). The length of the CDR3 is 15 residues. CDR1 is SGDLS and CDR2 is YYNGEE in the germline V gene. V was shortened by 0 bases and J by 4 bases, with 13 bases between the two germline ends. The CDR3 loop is CASSVAGQATYGYTF. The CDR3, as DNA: TGTGCCAGCAGCGTAGCGGGACAAGCTACCTATGGCTACACCTTC.

Here the CDR3 reads CASTPPRGVSTDTQYF. DNA for the CDR3: TGTGCCAGTACACCTCCCAGGGGGGTAAGCACAGATACGCAGTATTTT. V usage is TRBV6-6 and J usage is TRBJ2-3, with D possibly TRBD1 on 7 matching bases. The V and J ends lost 9 bases and 0 bases respectively, with 19 bases between them. Per the germline V gene, CDR1 is MNHNY and CDR2 is SVGAGI (reference sequence). The length of the CDR3 is 16 residues.

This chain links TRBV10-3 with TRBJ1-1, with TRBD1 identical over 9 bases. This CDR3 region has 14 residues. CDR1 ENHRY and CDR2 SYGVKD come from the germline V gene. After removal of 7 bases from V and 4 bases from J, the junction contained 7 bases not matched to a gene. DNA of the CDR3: TGTGCCATCACTGGAACAGGGGGCAGCACTGAAGCTTTCTTT. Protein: CAITGTGGSTEAFF.

The CDR3 protein is CSVGDEQFF. CDR3 bases: TGCAGCGTCGGAGATGAGCAGTTCTTC. The chain combines TRBV29-1 with TRBJ2-1; D not resolved. The CDR3 runs 9 residues. V shed 6 bases and J shed 8 bases, with 5 bases lying between them. Germline CDR1 SQVTM, CDR2 ANQGSEA.

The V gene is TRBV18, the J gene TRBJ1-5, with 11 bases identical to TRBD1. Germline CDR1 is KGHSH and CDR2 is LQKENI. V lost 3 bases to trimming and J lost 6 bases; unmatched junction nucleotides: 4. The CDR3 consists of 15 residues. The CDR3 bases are TGTGCCAGCTCACCTGGACAGGGGGCAGGTCAGCCCCAGCATTTT. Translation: CASSPGQGAGQPQHF.

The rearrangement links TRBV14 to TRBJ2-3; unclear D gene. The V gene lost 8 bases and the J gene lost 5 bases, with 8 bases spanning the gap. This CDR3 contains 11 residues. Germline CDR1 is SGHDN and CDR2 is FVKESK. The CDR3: CASPTEDTQYF. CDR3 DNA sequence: TGTGCCAGCCCCACAGAAGATACGCAGTATTTT.

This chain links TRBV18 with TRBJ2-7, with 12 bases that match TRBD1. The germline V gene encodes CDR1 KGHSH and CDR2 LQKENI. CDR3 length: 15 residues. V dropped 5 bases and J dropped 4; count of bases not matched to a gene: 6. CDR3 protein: CASSSRDRGLYEQYF. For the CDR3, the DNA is TGTGCCAGCTCATCCCGGGACAGGGGGCTATACGAGCAGTACTTC.

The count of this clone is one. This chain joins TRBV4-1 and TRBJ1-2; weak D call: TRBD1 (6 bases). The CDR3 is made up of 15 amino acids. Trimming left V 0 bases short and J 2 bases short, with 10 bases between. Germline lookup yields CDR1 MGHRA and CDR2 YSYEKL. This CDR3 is CASSQDGGGNYGYTF. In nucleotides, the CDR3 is TGCGCCAGCAGCCAAGATGGGGGGGGCAACTATGGCTACACCTTC.

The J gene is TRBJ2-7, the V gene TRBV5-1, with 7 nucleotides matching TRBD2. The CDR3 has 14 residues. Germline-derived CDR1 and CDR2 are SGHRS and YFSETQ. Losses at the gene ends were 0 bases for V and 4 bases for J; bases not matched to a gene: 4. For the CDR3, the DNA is TGCGCCAGCAGCTTGGTCCCTAGCGGATACGAGCAGTACTTC. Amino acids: CASSLVPSGYEQYF.

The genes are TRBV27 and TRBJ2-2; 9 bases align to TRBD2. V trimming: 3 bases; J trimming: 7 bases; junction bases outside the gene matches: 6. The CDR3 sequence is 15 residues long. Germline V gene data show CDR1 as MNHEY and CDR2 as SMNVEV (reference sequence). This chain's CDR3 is CASSLGASGVGELFF. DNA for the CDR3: TGTGCCAGCAGTTTGGGGGCTAGCGGGGTCGGGGAGCTGTTTTTT.

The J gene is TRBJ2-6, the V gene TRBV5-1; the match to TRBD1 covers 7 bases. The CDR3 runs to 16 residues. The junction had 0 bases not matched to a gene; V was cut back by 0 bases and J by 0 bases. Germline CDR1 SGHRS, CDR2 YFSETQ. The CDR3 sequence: CASSLGDSSGANVLTF. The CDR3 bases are TGCGCCAGCAGCTTGGGGGACAGCTCTGGGGCCAACGTCCTGACTTTC.

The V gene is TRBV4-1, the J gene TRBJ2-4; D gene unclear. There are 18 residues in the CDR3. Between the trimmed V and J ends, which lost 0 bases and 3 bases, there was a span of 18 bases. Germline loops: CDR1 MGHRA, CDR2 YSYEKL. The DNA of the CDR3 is TGCGCCAGCAGCCAAGATCGTGGAGCCTCGGGTGGCAAAAACATTCAGTACTTC. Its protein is CASSQDRGASGGKNIQYF.

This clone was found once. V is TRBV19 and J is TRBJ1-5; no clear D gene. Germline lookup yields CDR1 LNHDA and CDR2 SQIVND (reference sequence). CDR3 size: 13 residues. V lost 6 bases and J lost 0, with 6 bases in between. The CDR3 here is CASSDTSNQPQHF. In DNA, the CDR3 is TGTGCCAGTAGCGACACTAGCAATCAGCCCCAGCATTTT.

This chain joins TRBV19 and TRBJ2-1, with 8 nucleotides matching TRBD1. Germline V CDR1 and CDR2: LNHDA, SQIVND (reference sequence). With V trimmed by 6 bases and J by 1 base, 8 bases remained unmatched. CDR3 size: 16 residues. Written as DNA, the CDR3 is TGTGCCAGTAGCCACGCAGGGGGCCCATCCTACAATGAGCAGTTCTTC. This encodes CASSHAGGPSYNEQFF.

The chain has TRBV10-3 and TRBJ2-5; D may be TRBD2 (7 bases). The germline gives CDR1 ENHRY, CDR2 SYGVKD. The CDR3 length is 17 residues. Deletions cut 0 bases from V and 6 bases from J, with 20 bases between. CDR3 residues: CAISESLVGGGPQTQYF. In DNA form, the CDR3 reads TGTGCCATCAGTGAGTCCCTCGTAGGGGGAGGGCCACAGACCCAGTACTTC.

The CDR3 reads CASSVVRGGSEAFF. CDR3 sequence (DNA): TGTGCCAGCAGCGTAGTGCGAGGGGGCTCTGAAGCTTTCTTT. V gene TRBV9 combines with J gene TRBJ1-1, with 7 bases lining up with TRBD1. The CDR3 runs to 14 residues. Germline V CDR1 and CDR2: SGDLS, YYNGEE. The V gene end was trimmed by 0 bases and the J gene end by 6 bases; junction bases not matched to a gene: 5.

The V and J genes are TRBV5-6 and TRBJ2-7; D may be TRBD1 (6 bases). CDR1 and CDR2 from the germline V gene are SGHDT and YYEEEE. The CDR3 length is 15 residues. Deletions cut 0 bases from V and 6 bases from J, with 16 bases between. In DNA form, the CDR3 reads TGTGCCAGCAGCTTGGTGGCTGGGGGCGCGGGCGAGCAGTACTTC. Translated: CASSLVAGGAGEQYF. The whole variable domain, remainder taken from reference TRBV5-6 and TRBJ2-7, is DAGVTQSPTHLIKTRGQQVTLRCSPKSGHDTVSWYQQALGQGPQFIFQYYEEEERQRGNFPDRFSGHQFPNYSSELNVNALLLGDSALYLCASSLVAGGAGEQYFGPGTRLTVT.

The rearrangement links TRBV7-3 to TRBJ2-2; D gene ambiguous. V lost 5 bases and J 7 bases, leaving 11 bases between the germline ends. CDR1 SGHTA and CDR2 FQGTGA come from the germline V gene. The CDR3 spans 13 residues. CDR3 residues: CASSPGLGGELFF. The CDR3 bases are TGTGCCAGCAGCCCAGGTCTGGGCGGGGAGCTGTTTTTT.

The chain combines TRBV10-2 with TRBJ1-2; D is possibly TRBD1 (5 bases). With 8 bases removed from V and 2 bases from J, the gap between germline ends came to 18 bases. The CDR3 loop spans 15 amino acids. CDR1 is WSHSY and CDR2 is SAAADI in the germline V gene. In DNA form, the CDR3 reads TGCGCCAGCCACTACATGGGGCGGGAAAACTATGGCTACACCTTC. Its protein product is CASHYMGRENYGYTF.

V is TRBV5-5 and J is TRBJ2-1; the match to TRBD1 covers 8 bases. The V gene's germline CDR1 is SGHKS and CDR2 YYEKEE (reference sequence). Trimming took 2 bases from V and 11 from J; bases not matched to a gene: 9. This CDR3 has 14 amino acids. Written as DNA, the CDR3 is TGTGCCAGCAGCTTTAAGGACAGGGAAGTTCAGCAGTTCTTC. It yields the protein CASSFKDREVQQFF.